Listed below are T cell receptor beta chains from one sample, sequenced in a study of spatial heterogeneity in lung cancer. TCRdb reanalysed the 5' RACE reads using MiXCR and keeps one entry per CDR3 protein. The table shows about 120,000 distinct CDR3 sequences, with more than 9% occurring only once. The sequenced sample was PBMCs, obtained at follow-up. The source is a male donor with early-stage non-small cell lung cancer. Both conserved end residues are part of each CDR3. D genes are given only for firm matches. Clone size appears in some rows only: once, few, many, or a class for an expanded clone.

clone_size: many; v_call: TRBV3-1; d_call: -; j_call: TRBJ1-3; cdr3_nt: TGTGCCAGCAGCCAATACTCCGGGACTGGAAACACCATATATTTT; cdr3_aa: CASSQYSGTGNTIYF
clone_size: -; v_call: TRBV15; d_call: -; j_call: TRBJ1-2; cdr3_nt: TGTGCCACCACCAAGAGGCTATCGACTGTTAACTATGGCTACACCTTC; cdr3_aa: CATTKRLSTVNYGYTF
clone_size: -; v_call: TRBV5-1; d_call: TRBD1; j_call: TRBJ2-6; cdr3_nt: TGCGCCAGCAGCTTGGAGACGGGACAGGGGAGCTCTGGGGCCAACGTCCTGACTTTC; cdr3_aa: CASSLETGQGSSGANVLTF
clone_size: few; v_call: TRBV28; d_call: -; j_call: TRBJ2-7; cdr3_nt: TGTGCCAGCAGTTCCCTCGGCGGTCTCTCCTACGAGCAGTACTTC; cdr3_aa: CASSSLGGLSYEQYF
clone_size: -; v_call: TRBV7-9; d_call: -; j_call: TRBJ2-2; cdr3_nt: TGTGCCATAACCAGGGCGAACACCGGGGAGCTGTTTTTT; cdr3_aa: CAITRANTGELFF
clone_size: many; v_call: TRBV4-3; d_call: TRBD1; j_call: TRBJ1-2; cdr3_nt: TGCGCCAGCAGCCAAGCCTACAGGGGACTTGGCTACACCTTC; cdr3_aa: CASSQAYRGLGYTF
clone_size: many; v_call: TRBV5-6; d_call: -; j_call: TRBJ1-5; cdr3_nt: TGTGCCAGCAGTCCCCCCCACCATAGCAATCAGCCCCAGCATTTT; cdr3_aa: CASSPPHHSNQPQHF
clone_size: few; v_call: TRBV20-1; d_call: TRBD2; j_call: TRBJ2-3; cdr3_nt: TGCAGTGCTGCTCCGCTGGAGGGAGGGCTGGGCACAGATACGCAGTATTTT; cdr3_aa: CSAAPLEGGLGTDTQYF
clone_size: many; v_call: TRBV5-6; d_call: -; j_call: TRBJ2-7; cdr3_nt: TGTGCCAGCAGCTTCTCGGCCTACGAGCAGTACTTC; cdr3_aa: CASSFSAYEQYF
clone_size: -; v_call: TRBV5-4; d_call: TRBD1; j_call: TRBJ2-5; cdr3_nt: TGTGCCAGCAGCCCTGGACAGGCCCAAGAGACCCAGTACTTC; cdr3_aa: CASSPGQAQETQYF
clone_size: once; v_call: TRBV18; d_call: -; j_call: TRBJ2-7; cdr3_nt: TGTGCCAGCTCACTATCCCGAACCCCGGCCTACGAGCAGTACTTC; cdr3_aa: CASSLSRTPAYEQYF
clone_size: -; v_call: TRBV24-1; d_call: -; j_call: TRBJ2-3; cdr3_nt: TGTGCCACCAGTGATTTGCACAGGGCCGATGGCACAGATACGCAGTATTTT; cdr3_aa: CATSDLHRADGTDTQYF
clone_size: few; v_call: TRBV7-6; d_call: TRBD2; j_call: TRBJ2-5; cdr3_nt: TGTGCCAGCAGCTCAGGGACTAGCGGGGGGGCGAGTGAGACCCAGTACTTC; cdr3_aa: CASSSGTSGGASETQYF
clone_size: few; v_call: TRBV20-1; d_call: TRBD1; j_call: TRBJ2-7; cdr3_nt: TGCAGTGCTCTAAGACAGGGGGCAATCGACGAGCAGTACTTC; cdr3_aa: CSALRQGAIDEQYF
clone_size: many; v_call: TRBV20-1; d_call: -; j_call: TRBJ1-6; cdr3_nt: TGCAGTGCTAGAGAGGCAGGGGATAATTCACCCCTCCACTTT; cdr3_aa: CSAREAGDNSPLHF
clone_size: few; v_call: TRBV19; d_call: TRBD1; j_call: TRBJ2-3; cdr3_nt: TGTGCCAGTAGTATAGAAGGGACAGTCACAGATACGCAGTATTTT; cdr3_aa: CASSIEGTVTDTQYF
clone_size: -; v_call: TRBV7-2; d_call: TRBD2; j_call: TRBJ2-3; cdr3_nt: TGTGCCAGCAGCTCAAGCCTACTAGCGGGGGCGCGTCAGGATACGCAGTATTTT; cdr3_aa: CASSSSLLAGARQDTQYF
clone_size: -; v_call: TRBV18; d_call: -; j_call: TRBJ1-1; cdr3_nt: TGTGCCAGCTCACCACAGGGACAACCCAAGAACACTGAAGCTTTCTTT; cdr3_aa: CASSPQGQPKNTEAFF
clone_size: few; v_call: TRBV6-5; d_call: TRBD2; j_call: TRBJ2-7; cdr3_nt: TGTGCCAGTTCGACTAGCGCCGTGAACGAGCAGTACTTC; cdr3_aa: CASSTSAVNEQYF
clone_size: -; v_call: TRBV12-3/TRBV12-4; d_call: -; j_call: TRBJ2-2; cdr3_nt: TGTGCCAGCAGTTTGCGGCAGGGGGGGACCGGGGAGCTGTTTTTC; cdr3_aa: CASSLRQGGTGELFF
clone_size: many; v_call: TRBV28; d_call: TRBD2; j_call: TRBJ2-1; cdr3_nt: TGTGCCAGCACCAAGACTAGCGGGGGGATCTATGAGCAGTTCTTC; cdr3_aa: CASTKTSGGIYEQFF
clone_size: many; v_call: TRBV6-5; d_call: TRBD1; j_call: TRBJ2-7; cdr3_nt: TGTGCCAGCAGTTACTTGGACAGGACTCCCTACGAGCAGTACTTC; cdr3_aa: CASSYLDRTPYEQYF
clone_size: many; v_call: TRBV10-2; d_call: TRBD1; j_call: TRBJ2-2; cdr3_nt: TGCGCCAGCAGTAAGGACAGGGTGGAGGCCGGGGAGCTGTTTTTT; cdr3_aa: CASSKDRVEAGELFF
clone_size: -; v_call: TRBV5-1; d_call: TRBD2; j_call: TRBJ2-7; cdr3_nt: TGCGCCAGCAGCCCGGGACTAGCGGGAAACGAGCAGTACTTC; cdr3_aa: CASSPGLAGNEQYF
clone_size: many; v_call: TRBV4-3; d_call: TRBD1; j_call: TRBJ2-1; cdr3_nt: TGCGCCAGCAGCCAAGATCCCGTGGGGACAGGGGCAAACAATGAGCAGTTCTTC; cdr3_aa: CASSQDPVGTGANNEQFF
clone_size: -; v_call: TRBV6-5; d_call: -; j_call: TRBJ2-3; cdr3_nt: TGTGCCAGCAGTTACTTAGCAAGCACAGATACGCAGTATTTT; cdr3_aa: CASSYLASTDTQYF
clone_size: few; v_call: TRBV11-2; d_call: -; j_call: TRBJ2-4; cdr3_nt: TGTGCCAGCAGCCGAGGGGGTACCAAAAACATTCAGTACTTC; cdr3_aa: CASSRGGTKNIQYF
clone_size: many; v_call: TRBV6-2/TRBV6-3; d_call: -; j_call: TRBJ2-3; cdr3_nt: TGTGCCAGCAGTCATAGCACAGATACGCAGTATTTT; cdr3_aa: CASSHSTDTQYF
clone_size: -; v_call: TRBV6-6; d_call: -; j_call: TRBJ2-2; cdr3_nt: TGTGCCACGGACAGAACCACCGGGGAGCTGTTTTTT; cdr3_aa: CATDRTTGELFF
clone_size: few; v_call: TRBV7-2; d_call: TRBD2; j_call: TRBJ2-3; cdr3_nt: TGTGCCAGCAGCTGGACTAGGCGCACAGATACGCAGTATTTT; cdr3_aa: CASSWTRRTDTQYF
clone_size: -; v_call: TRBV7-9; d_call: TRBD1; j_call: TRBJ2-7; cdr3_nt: TGTGCCAGCAGCCCAGGGACAGGGAGAAGTTTTCTGACCGACTTGTTC; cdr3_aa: CASSPGTGRSFLTDLF